This T cell receptor beta chain was obtained from a study of shared clonotypes between healthy human individuals. Details on this clone: This sample also contains other DNA sequences that code for the same CDR3.

CD45RO negativity and positive selection for CCR7 defined naive CD8 cells, a population that excluded terminally differentiated effector memory CD45RA+ cells. In the authors' workflow: Junction-only sequences without quality scores were provided by ImmunoSEQ, so filtering was different. Profiling relied on immunoSEQ multiplex PCR, and the TCRdb table lists in-frame clones only, not all of them. The D gene and trimming were derived from the DNA, and the V and J assignments and clone size from that table. This sample has millions of clones, with about 95% found just once. Trimming cost V 2 bases and J 8 bases, with 12 bases left between them. Germline CDR1 MNHEY, CDR2 SVGAGI. CDR3 length: 13 amino acids.

The clonotype originates from a man between 18 and 29 years old in good health. The sequenced material came from naive CD8+ T cells sorted from blood. The rearrangement uses TRBV6-5 and TRBJ1-1, with D maybe TRBD1 (6 bases). The CDR3 sequence: CASSYLEGGEAFF. The CDR3 DNA follows: TGTGCCAGCAGTTACCTCGAAGGGGGAGAAGCTTTCTTT.